These T cell receptor beta chains were read from a single sample in a study of T cells after yellow fever vaccination. TCRdb called the 5' RACE reads again in MiXCR, with one record for every CDR3 protein. The data show about 170,000 distinct CDR3 sequences, 6.2% seen once. The sample in question was CD4+ T cells sorted from PBMCs, obtained on the day of the first yellow fever vaccination. The receptor set was obtained from a young man who received the YFV17D yellow fever vaccine. The CDR3 runs from the conserved cysteine through the conserved F or W. The D gene is left open where the match is weak. Only part of the rows carry a size: once, few, many, or a class if the clone is expanded.

j_call clone_size d_call v_call cdr3_aa cdr3_nt
TRBJ1-2 many NA TRBV12-3/TRBV12-4 CASSLAGSPKAYGYTF TGTGCCAGCAGTTTAGCCGGATCTCCCAAAGCCTATGGCTACACCTTC
TRBJ2-7 NA NA TRBV27 CASSVRRQGRERYF TGTGCCAGCTCAGTTCGAAGGCAGGGTCGGGAGCGGTACTTC
TRBJ2-1 NA TRBD2 TRBV7-2 CASSLAGLAQFF TGTGCCAGCAGCTTAGCGGGACTAGCTCAGTTCTTC
TRBJ1-1 NA NA TRBV6-5 CASTQGLGTEAFF TGTGCCAGCACCCAGGGCCTGGGGACTGAAGCTTTCTTT
TRBJ2-1 few TRBD2 TRBV5-1 CASSLALAGGREQFF TGCGCCAGCAGCTTGGCCCTAGCGGGGGGGCGTGAGCAGTTCTTC
TRBJ2-3 few NA TRBV5-1 CASSVTRGTDTQYF TGCGCCAGCAGCGTTACTAGGGGAACAGATACGCAGTATTTT
TRBJ2-3 NA NA TRBV7-2 CASSLSVGSDTQYF TGTGCCAGCAGCTTATCCGTGGGTTCAGATACGCAGTATTTT
TRBJ1-2 many TRBD1 TRBV15 CATSRPGQPYGYTF TGTGCCACCAGCAGGCCGGGACAGCCGTATGGCTACACCTTC
TRBJ2-5 many NA TRBV6-1 CASSKDSQETQYF TGTGCCAGCAGTAAGGACAGTCAAGAGACCCAGTACTTC
TRBJ2-5 NA TRBD1 TRBV18 CASSPQDRGRETQYF TGTGCCAGCTCACCACAGGACAGGGGGCGAGAGACCCAGTACTTC
TRBJ1-1 many NA TRBV5-1 CASSLGQATEAFF TGCGCCAGCAGCTTGGGGCAGGCCACTGAAGCTTTCTTT
TRBJ1-2 many NA TRBV7-9 CASSEGQWNYGYTF TGTGCCAGCAGCGAAGGACAGTGGAACTATGGCTACACCTTC
TRBJ1-6 once NA TRBV4-2 CARSQGTYRSNSPLHF TGTGCCCGCAGCCAAGGTACCTATAGATCGAATTCACCCCTCCACTTT
TRBJ1-6 NA TRBD1 TRBV6-2/TRBV6-3 CASTPDRDVSPPHF TGTGCCAGCACTCCCGACAGGGATGTTTCACCCCCCCACTTT
TRBJ2-1 NA NA TRBV12-3/TRBV12-4 CASSQQSLAIEQFF TGTGCCAGCAGTCAACAATCACTAGCTATTGAGCAGTTCTTC
TRBJ2-2 many NA TRBV20-1 CSARDPTKTGELFF TGCAGTGCTAGAGATCCGACAAAAACCGGGGAGCTGTTTTTT
TRBJ1-1 many NA TRBV7-3 CASSSASTEAFF TGTGCCAGCAGCTCTGCGAGCACTGAAGCTTTCTTT
TRBJ2-2 many NA TRBV11-2 CASSKDTGELFF TGTGCCAGCTCTAAGGACACCGGGGAGCTGTTTTTT
TRBJ2-2 many TRBD2 TRBV5-1 CASSLTLGGAGELFF TGCGCCAGCAGCTTGACCCTCGGGGGGGCCGGGGAGCTGTTTTTT
TRBJ2-1 NA TRBD2 TRBV7-2 CASRIAGGQHEQFF TGTGCCAGCAGAATAGCGGGGGGGCAACATGAGCAGTTCTTC
TRBJ2-2 many NA TRBV5-1 CASGGRTYTGELFF TGCGCCAGCGGGGGACGGACTTACACCGGGGAGCTGTTTTTT
TRBJ1-3 few NA TRBV6-5 CASSYGFRQEYGNTIYF TGTGCCAGCAGTTACGGGTTTCGGCAGGAGTACGGAAACACCATATATTTT
TRBJ2-3 few NA TRBV5-1 CASSLDLTFTDTQYF TGCGCCAGCAGCTTGGACCTTACCTTTACAGATACGCAGTATTTT
TRBJ2-1 few TRBD1 TRBV24-1 CATAMGTAHYNEQFF TGTGCCACCGCCATGGGGACAGCACACTACAATGAGCAGTTCTTC
TRBJ2-2 NA NA TRBV7-6 CASSRLRGPLNTGELFF TGTGCCAGCAGCCGCCTGCGGGGACCCCTGAACACCGGGGAGCTGTTTTTT
TRBJ1-2 few NA TRBV7-9 CASSLARVDGYTF TGTGCCAGCAGCTTAGCCAGGGTAGATGGCTACACCTTC
TRBJ1-2 NA NA TRBV3-1 CASSRTDTNYGYTF TGTGCCAGCTCCCGGACAGATACAAACTATGGCTACACCTTC
TRBJ1-2 few NA TRBV6-5 CASSYPLAEGRGYTF TGTGCCAGCAGTTACCCCCTGGCGGAGGGCAGGGGCTACACCTTC
TRBJ2-1 NA NA TRBV11-1 CASSADPRSYNEQFF TGTGCCAGCAGCGCGGACCCGCGCTCCTACAATGAGCAGTTCTTC
TRBJ2-2 NA TRBD2 TRBV5-4 CASSSSGTGELFF TGTGCCAGCAGCTCTAGCGGTACCGGGGAGCTGTTTTTT
TRBJ2-3 NA NA TRBV9 CASSGFPTTDTQYF TGTGCCAGCAGCGGATTCCCAACCACAGATACGCAGTATTTT
TRBJ1-1 many NA TRBV12-3/TRBV12-4 CASTLGERSEVFF TGTGCCAGCACCCTTGGGGAGCGAAGTGAAGTTTTCTTT
TRBJ1-2 NA NA TRBV4-1 CASSQAVAFYGYTF TGCGCCAGCAGCCAAGCGGTCGCTTTTTATGGCTACACCTTC
TRBJ1-1 many NA TRBV10-3 CAISQRQVNTEAFF TGTGCCATCAGTCAACGACAAGTGAACACTGAAGCTTTCTTT
TRBJ2-3 many NA TRBV29-1 CSVQRIFSTGPLTDTQYF TGCAGCGTCCAAAGAATTTTTAGTACAGGCCCCCTCACAGATACGCAGTATTTT
TRBJ2-5 medium-sized NA TRBV7-2 CASSPRGGGGYQETQYF TGTGCCAGCAGCCCGCGCGGGGGAGGGGGGTACCAAGAGACCCAGTACTTC
TRBJ1-6 once NA TRBV28 CVSQNLGGVGSPLHF TGTGTCAGCCAAAATCTGGGAGGGGTGGGTTCACCCCTCCACTTT
TRBJ2-3 many NA TRBV3-1 CASSQDQGGSTDTQYF TGTGCCAGCAGCCAAGATCAGGGGGGAAGCACAGATACGCAGTATTTT
TRBJ1-6 many TRBD1 TRBV6-5 CASSYGTGVSSPLHF TGTGCCAGCAGTTACGGGACAGGGGTGAGTTCACCCCTCCACTTT
TRBJ2-6 NA TRBD1 TRBV7-3 CASSPGTGYISGANVLTF TGTGCCAGCAGCCCCGGGACAGGCTATATCTCTGGGGCCAACGTCCTGACTTTC